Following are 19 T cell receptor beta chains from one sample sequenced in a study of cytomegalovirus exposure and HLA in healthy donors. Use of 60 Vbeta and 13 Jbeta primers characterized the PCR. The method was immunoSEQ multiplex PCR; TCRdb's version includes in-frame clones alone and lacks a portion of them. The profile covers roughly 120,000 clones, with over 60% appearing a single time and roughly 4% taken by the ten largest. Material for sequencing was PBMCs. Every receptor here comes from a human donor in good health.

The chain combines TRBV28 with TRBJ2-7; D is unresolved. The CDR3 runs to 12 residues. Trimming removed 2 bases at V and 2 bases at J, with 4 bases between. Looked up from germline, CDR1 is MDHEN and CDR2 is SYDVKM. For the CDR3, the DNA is TGTGCCAGCAGTTTAGGAGCCTACGAGCAGTACTTC. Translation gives CASSLGAYEQYF.

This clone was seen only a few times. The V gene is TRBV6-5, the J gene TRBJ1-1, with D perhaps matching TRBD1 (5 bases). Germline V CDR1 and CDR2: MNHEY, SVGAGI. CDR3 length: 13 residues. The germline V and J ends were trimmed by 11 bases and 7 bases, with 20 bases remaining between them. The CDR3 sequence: CAARARERGEAFF. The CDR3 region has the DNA TGTGCCGCCCGGGCTAGGGAAAGGGGTGAAGCTTTCTTT.

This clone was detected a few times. CDR3 nucleotides: TGTGCCAGCAGTGATTACCCGGGACAGCCCGGTAACTATGGCTACACCTTC. Translated: CASSDYPGQPGNYGYTF. The genes are TRBV6-1 and TRBJ1-2; 7 nucleotides agree with TRBD1. CDR1 is MNHNS and CDR2 is SASEGT in the germline V gene. This CDR3 region has 17 residues. V dropped 3 bases and J dropped 1; count of bases not matched to a gene: 11.

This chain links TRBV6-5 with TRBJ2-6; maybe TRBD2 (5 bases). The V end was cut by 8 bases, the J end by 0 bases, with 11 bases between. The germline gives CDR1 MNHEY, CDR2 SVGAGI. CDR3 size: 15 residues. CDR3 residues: CASVGVSSGANVLTF. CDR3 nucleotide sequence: TGTGCCAGCGTCGGGGTTTCCTCTGGGGCCAACGTCCTGACTTTC.

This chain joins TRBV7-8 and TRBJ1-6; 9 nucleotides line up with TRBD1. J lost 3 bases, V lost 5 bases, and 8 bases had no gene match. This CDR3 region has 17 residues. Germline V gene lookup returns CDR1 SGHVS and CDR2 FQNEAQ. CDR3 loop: CASSSMGQGVYNSPLHF. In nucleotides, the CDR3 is TGTGCCAGCAGCAGCATGGGACAGGGAGTCTATAATTCACCCCTCCACTTT.

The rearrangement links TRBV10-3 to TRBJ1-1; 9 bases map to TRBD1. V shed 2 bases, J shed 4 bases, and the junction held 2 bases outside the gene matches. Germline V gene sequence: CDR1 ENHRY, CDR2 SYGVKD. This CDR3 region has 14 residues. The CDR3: CAISERDRVTEAFF. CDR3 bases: TGTGCCATCAGTGAGAGGGACAGGGTCACTGAAGCTTTCTTT.

The CDR3 loop is CASSSLAGSSTDTQYF. CDR3 sequence (DNA): TGTGCCAGCAGCTCCCTAGCGGGCTCTAGCACAGATACGCAGTATTTT. The chain carries TRBV7-8 and TRBJ2-3; 8 bases align to TRBD2. The V segment lost 4 bases and the J segment 0 bases; nucleotides outside the gene matches: 6. CDR1 is SGHVS and CDR2 is FQNEAQ in the germline V gene. The CDR3 length is 16 residues.

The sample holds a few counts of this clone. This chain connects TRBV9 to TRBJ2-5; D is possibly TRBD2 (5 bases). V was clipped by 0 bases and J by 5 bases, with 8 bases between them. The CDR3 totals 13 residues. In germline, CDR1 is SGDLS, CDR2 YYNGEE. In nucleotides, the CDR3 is TGTGCCAGCAGCGTAGGAGGGTTGGAGACCCAGTACTTC. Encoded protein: CASSVGGLETQYF.

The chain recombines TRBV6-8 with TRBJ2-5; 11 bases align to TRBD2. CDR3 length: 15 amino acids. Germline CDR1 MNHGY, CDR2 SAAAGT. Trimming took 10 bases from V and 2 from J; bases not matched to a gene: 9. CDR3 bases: TGTGCCAAGGCTAGCGGGAGGAAGGGTCAAGAGACCCAGTACTTC. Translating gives CAKASGRKGQETQYF.

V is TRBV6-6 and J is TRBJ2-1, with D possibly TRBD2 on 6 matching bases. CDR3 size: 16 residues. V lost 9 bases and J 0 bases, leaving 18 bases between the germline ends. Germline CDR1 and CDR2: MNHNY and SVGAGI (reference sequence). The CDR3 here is CASFGRGSYSYNEQFF. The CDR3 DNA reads TGTGCCAGTTTCGGGCGGGGCTCATACTCCTACAATGAGCAGTTCTTC.

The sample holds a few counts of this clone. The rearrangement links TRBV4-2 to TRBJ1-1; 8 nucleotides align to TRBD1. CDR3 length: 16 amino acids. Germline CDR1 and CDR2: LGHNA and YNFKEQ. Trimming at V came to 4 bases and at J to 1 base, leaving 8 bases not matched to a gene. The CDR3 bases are TGTGCCAGCAGCCTTTTGACAGGGGTTTCGAACACTGAAGCTTTCTTT. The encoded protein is CASSLLTGVSNTEAFF.

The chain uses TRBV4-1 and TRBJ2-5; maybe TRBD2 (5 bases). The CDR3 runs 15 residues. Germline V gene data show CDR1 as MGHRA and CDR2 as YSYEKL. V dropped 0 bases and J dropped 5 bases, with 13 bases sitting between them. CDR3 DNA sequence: TGCGCCAGCAGCCAAGAAGGAGGCGGGTGGGAGACCCAGTACTTC. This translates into CASSQEGGGWETQYF.

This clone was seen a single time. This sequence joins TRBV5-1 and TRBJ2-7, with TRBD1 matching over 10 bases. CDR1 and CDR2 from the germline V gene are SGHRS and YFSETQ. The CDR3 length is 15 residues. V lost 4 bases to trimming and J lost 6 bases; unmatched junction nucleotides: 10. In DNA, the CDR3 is TGCGCCAGCAGCCAGACCGGGACAGGGGTAAGCGAGCAGTACTTC. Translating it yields CASSQTGTGVSEQYF.

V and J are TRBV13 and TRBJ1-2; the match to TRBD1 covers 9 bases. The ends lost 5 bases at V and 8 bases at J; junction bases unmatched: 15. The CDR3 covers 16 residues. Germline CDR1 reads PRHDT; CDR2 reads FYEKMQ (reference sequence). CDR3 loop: CASSAGTGPSMRGYTF. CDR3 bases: TGTGCCAGCAGCGCCGGGACAGGGCCTTCTATGAGGGGCTACACCTTC.

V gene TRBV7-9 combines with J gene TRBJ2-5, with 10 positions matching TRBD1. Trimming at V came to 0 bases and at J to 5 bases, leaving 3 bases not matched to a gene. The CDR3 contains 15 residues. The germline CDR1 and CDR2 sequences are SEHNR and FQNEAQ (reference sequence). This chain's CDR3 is CASSLAGTGAETQYF. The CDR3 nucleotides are TGTGCCAGCAGCTTAGCCGGGACAGGGGCGGAGACCCAGTACTTC.

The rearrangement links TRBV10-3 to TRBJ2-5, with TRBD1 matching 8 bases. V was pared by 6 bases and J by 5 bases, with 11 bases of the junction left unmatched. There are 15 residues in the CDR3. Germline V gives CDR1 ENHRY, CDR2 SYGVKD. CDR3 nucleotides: TGTGCCATCAGACCTCAGACAGGGGTTGGGGAGACCCAGTACTTC. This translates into CAIRPQTGVGETQYF.

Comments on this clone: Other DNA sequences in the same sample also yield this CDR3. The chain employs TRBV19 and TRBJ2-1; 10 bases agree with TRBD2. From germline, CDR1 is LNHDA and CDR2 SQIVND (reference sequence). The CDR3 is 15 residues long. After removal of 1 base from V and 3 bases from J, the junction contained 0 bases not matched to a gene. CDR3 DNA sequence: TGTGCCAGTAGTATAGCTAGCGGGAGCTACAATGAGCAGTTCTTC. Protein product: CASSIASGSYNEQFF.

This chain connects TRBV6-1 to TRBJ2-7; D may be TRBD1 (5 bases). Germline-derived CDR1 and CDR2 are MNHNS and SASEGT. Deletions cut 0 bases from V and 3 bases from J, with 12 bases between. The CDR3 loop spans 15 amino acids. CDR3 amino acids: CASSEASAGNYEQYF. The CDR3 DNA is TGTGCCAGCAGTGAAGCTTCGGCAGGGAACTACGAGCAGTACTTC.

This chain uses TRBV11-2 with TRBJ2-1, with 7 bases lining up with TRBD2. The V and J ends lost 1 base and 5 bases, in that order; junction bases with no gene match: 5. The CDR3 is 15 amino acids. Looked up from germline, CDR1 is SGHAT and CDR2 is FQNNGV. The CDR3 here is CASSLGGGSNNEQFF. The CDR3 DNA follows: TGTGCCAGCAGCTTAGGCGGCGGGAGTAACAATGAGCAGTTCTTC.